Below, 8 T cell receptor beta chains from the same sample are listed, as sequenced in a study of CD8 T cells in Susac syndrome. Random-hexamer reverse transcription was applied to roughly 0.45 to 1 ug RNA. One entry per CDR3 protein results from TCRdb running MiXCR on the immunoSEQ multiplex PCR reads. The data contain about 130,000 distinct CDR3 sequences, 95% of them singletons. The sequenced sample was CD8+ T cells from PBMCs. Source of these receptors: a human donor with Susac syndrome.

The V and J genes are TRBV2 and TRBJ1-4; D call uncertain. Germline loops: CDR1 SNHLY, CDR2 FYNNEI. Deletions cut 2 bases from V and 4 bases from J, with 17 bases between. This CDR3 comprises 17 residues. The CDR3 loop reads CASSENSHRANNEKLFF. The CDR3 nucleotides are TGTGCCAGCAGTGAAAACAGCCACCGAGCTAATAATGAAAAACTGTTTTTT.

The rearrangement links TRBV27 to TRBJ1-1, with D perhaps matching TRBD1 (5 bases). V was clipped by 6 bases and J by 1 base, with 9 bases between them. The germline gives CDR1 MNHEY, CDR2 SMNVEV (reference sequence). The CDR3 has 13 amino acids. The CDR3 region has the DNA TGTGCCAGCAGCCTCAGGGAGAACACTGAAGCTTTCTTT. It specifies CASSLRENTEAFF.

J is TRBJ1-2 and V is TRBV7-9; D gene unclear. Trimming removed 3 bases at V and 8 bases at J, with 13 bases between. The CDR3 loop spans 13 amino acids. Germline assignment: CDR1 SEHNR and CDR2 FQNEAQ (reference sequence). The CDR3 region has the DNA TGTGCCAGCAGCTTTCCTACTTCGGTGGGCTACACCTTC. Translating it yields CASSFPTSVGYTF. Full variable domain (missing parts from reference TRBV7-9 and TRBJ1-2): DTGVSQNPRHKITKRGQNVTFRCDPISEHNRLYWYRQTLGQGPEFLTYFQNEAQLEKSRLLSDRFSAERPKGSFSTLEIQRTEQGDSAMYLCASSFPTSVGYTFGSGTRLTVV.

The chain couples TRBV15 to TRBJ2-7; D is unresolved. Trimming took off 0 bases at V and 6 bases at J, with 6 bases between the two ends. Germline V gives CDR1 LNHNV, CDR2 YYDKDF (reference sequence). This CDR3 spans 12 amino acids. CDR3 protein: CATSRDRIEQYF. CDR3 nucleotides: TGTGCCACCAGCAGAGATCGGATCGAGCAGTACTTC.

The chain employs TRBV5-6 and TRBJ2-5; 8 nucleotides match TRBD1. The CDR3 has 15 amino acids. In germline, CDR1 is SGHDT, CDR2 YYEEEE. The trim removed 2 bases at V and 1 base at J, leaving 4 bases unmatched. The CDR3 DNA is TGTGCCAGCAGCTTCGGCGGACAGGGCCAAGAGACCCAGTACTTC. Protein product: CASSFGGQGQETQYF.

The genes are TRBV28 and TRBJ2-7; TRBD1 might be the D (6 bases). The germline gives CDR1 MDHEN, CDR2 SYDVKM. V lost 8 bases and J lost 2, with 19 bases in between. The CDR3 covers 15 residues. The CDR3 is CASGHDRPDTYEQYF. In DNA form, the CDR3 reads TGTGCCAGCGGCCACGACAGGCCAGACACCTACGAGCAGTACTTC.

V is TRBV9 and J is TRBJ1-1; D remains unclear. The germline gives CDR1 SGDLS, CDR2 YYNGEE. The ends were cut back, 0 bases at V and 1 base at J, with 7 bases in the middle. CDR3 length: 14 residues. The CDR3 nucleotides read TGTGCCAGCAGCGTAGTAGTAGGGAACACTGAAGCTTTCTTT. This codes for CASSVVVGNTEAFF.

As DNA, the CDR3 is TGTGCCAGCAGTGAAGGGGACAGGGATGGCTACACCTTC. Translating gives CASSEGDRDGYTF. The rearrangement joins TRBV25-1 to TRBJ1-2; 9 positions match TRBD1. Germline V gene lookup returns CDR1 MGHDK and CDR2 SYGVNS. The CDR3 contains 13 residues. J gave up 6 bases and V 2 bases, and 1 base lay outside the gene matches.